The T cell receptor beta chain described here comes from a study of a mutant IDH1 vaccine in newly diagnosed glioma. Study-level background: The initiation of vaccination occurred 4-6 weeks after radiotherapy alone, or with temozolomide cycles. Patients previously underwent radiotherapy, temozolomide, or both, and most underwent both. Study-wide results and limits: Pseudoprogression showed no apparent link to changes in top peripheral T cell clonotypes.

Germline-derived CDR1 and CDR2 are LNHDA and SQIVND (reference sequence). There are 17 residues in the CDR3. Unmatched junction bases numbered 14, after V lost 3 bases and J lost 3 bases. The protocol was immunoSEQ multiplex PCR, while the TCRdb copy is restricted to in-frame clones and leaves out a portion. The table shows 35,000 to 40,000 clones, with less than 90% occurring only once. Turning to this clone: Its target is unknown.

Time point here: week 11, during vaccination. All doses held 300 ug of mutant IDH1 20-mer peptide, with topical imiquimod. This clonotype originated in a man aged 35-49 years with glioma. The chain employs TRBV19 and TRBJ2-7, with TRBD1 identical over 7 bases. The sample was PBMCs, taken from a glioma patient whose treatment included an IDH1 peptide vaccine. CDR3 amino acids: CASSIPRTGKSSYEQYF. CDR3 coding DNA: TGTGCCAGTAGTATCCCCCGGACAGGAAAATCAAGCTACGAGCAGTACTTC.